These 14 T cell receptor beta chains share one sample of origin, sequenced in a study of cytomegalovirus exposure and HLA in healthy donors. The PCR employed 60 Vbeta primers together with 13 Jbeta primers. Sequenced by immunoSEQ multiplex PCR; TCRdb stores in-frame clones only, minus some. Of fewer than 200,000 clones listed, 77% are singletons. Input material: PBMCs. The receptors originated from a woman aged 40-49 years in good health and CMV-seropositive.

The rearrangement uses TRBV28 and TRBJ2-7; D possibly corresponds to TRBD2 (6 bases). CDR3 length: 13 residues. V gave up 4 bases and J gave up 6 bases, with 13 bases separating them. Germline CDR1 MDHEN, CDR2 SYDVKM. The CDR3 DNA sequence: TGTGCCAGCAGTTCCGGGGGTTTAAGCGAGCAGTACTTC. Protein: CASSSGGLSEQYF.

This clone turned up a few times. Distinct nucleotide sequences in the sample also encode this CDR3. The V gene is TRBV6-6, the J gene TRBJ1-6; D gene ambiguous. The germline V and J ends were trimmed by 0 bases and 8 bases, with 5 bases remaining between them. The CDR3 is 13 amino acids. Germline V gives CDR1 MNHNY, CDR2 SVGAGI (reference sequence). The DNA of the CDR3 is TGTGCCAGCAGTTACTCCGGGGATTCACCCCTCCACTTT. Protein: CASSYSGDSPLHF.

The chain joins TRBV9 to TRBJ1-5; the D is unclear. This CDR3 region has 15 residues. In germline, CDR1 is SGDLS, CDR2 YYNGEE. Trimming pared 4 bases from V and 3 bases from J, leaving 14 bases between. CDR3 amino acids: CASSPGGYVNQPQHF. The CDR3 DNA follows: TGTGCCAGCAGCCCGGGAGGCTACGTCAATCAGCCCCAGCATTTT.

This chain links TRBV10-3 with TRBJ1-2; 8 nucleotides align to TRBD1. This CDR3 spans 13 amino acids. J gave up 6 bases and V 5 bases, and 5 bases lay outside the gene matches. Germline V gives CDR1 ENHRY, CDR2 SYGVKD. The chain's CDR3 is CAISTQGANGYTF. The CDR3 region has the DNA TGTGCCATCAGTACCCAGGGGGCCAATGGCTACACCTTC.

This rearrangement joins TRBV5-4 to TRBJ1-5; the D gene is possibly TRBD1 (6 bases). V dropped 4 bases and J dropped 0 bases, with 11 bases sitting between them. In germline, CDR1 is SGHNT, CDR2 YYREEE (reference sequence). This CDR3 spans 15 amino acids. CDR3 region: CASSIGGFSNQPQHF. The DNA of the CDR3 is TGTGCCAGCAGCATAGGGGGATTTAGCAATCAGCCCCAGCATTTT.

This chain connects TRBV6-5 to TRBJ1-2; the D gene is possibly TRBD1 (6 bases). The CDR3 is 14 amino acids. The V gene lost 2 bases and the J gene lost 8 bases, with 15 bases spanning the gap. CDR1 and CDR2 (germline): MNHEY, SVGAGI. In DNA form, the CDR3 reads TGTGCCAGCAGTTACCTCGGGGGGGCGGGCGGCTACACCTTC. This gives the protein CASSYLGGAGGYTF.

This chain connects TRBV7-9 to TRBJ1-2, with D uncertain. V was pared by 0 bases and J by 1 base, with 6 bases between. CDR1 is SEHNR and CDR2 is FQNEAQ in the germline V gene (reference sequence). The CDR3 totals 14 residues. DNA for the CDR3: TGTGCCAGCAGCTTAGCGAGCCTTAACTATGGCTACACCTTC. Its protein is CASSLASLNYGYTF. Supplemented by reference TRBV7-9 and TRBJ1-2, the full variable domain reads DTGVSQNPRHKITKRGQNVTFRCDPISEHNRLYWYRQTLGQGPEFLTYFQNEAQLEKSRLLSDRFSAERPKGSFSTLEIQRTEQGDSAMYLCASSLASLNYGYTFGSGTRLTVV.

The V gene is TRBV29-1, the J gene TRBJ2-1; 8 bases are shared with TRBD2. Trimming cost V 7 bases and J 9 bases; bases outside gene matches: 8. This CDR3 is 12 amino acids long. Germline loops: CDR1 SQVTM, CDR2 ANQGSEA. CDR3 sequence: CSGRAGDSEQFF. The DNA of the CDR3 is TGCAGCGGACGAGCGGGAGACAGTGAGCAGTTCTTC.

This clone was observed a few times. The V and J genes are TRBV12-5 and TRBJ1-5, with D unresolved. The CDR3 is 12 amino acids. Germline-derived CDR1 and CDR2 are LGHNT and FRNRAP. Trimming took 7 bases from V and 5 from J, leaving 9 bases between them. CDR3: CASAFEHQPQHF. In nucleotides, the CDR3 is TGTGCTAGTGCTTTCGAGCATCAGCCCCAGCATTTT.

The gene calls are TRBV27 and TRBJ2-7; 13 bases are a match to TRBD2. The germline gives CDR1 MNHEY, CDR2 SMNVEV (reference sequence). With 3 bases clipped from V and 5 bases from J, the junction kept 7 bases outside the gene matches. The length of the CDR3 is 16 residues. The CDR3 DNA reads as TGTGCCAGCAGTTTCACCGGGACTAGCGGGATCCACGAGCAGTACTTC. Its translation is CASSFTGTSGIHEQYF.

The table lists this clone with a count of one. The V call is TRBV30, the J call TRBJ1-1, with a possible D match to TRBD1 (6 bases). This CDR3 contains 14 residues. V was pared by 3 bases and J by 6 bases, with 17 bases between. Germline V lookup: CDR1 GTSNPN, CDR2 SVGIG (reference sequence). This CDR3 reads CAWSSGTLRSEAFF. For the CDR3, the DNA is TGTGCCTGGAGCTCCGGGACACTGAGGTCTGAAGCTTTCTTT.

The CDR3 bases are TGTGCCAGCAGCTCTCGGGGACAGGCCTACGAGCAGTACTTC. Residues: CASSSRGQAYEQYF. The gene calls are TRBV11-3 and TRBJ2-7; 8 bases are shared with TRBD1. The germline CDR1 and CDR2 sequences are SGHNT and YENEEA. Losses at the gene ends were 4 bases for V and 2 bases for J; bases not matched to a gene: 4. The CDR3 loop spans 14 amino acids.

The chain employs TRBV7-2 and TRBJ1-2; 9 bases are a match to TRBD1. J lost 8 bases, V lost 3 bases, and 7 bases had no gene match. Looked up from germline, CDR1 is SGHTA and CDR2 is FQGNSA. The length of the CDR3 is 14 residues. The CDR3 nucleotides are TGTGCCAGCAGCTTCCGGGACAGGGCGGAAGGCTACACCTTC. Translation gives CASSFRDRAEGYTF.

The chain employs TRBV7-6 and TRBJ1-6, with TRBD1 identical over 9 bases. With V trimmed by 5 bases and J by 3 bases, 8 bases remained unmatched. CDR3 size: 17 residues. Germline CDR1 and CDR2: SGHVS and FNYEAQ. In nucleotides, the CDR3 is TGTGCCAGCAGCCGAACGCCGACAGGGGGCTATAATTCACCCCTCCACTTT. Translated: CASSRTPTGGYNSPLHF.